The 5 T cell receptor beta chains below come from one sample, sequenced in a study of response to subunit inactivated influenza vaccine. One entry per CDR3 protein, called by TCRdb with MiXCR from the RT-PCR reads. The profile shows around 470,000 distinct CDR3 sequences, approximately 7.2% of them singletons. Sequences were derived from PBMCs from blood, sampled around 25 months after vaccination. Every receptor here comes from a man between 50 and 75 years old who received an inactivated influenza vaccine.

At least ten counts were recorded for this clonotype. This chain connects TRBV3-1 to TRBJ2-2; 12 bases fit TRBD2. The V gene's germline CDR1 is LGHDT and CDR2 YNNKEL (reference sequence). This CDR3 spans 15 amino acids. V trimming: 4 bases; J trimming: 5 bases; junction bases outside the gene matches: 2. The CDR3 nucleotides read TGTGCCAGCAGCCCGGGGACTAGCGGGACCGGGGAGCTGTTTTTT. Its protein is CASSPGTSGTGELFF.

This clonotype was seen at least ten times. This chain joins TRBV5-5 and TRBJ2-2, with a tentative D call TRBD2 (6 bases). V was cut by 7 bases and J by 6 bases, with 16 bases left in between. Germline V lookup: CDR1 SGHKS, CDR2 YYEKEE (reference sequence). This CDR3 contains 14 residues. CDR3 sequence (DNA): TGTGCCAGCTCGACTTTGGGCGGGGCCGGGGAGCTGTTTTTT. Encoded protein: CASSTLGGAGELFF.

This clonotype was observed at least ten times. The rearrangement joins TRBV9 to TRBJ2-5, with a tentative D call TRBD1 (6 bases). V was cut by 2 bases and J by 0 bases, with 11 bases left in between. Germline V gene data show CDR1 as SGDLS and CDR2 as YYNGEE. The CDR3 has 15 residues. The CDR3 nucleotides are TGTGCCAGCAGCGTCCTACAGGGCTACCAAGAGACCCAGTACTTC. Translated, it gives CASSVLQGYQETQYF.

Only a few counts were recorded for this clonotype. V gene TRBV6-2 or TRBV6-3 combines with J gene TRBJ2-3; TRBD2 is a possible D gene (6 bases). V shed 0 bases and J shed 2 bases, with 12 bases lying between them. The length of the CDR3 is 16 residues. Germline V gene sequence: CDR1 MNHEY, CDR2 SVGEGT. The CDR3: CASSYSPGLTTDTQYF. CDR3 bases: TGTGCCAGCAGTTACTCCCCGGGACTTACCACAGATACGCAGTATTTT.

This clonotype was seen many times. The chain joins TRBV12-3 or TRBV12-4 to TRBJ2-1; 7 bases align to TRBD2. With V trimmed by 5 bases and J by 8 bases, 15 bases remained unmatched. There are 16 residues in the CDR3. The CDR3 loop reads CASSPGLERGWDEQFF. The CDR3, as DNA: TGTGCCAGCAGTCCCGGACTCGAGCGGGGATGGGATGAGCAGTTCTTC.